The T cell receptor (beta chain) described here comes from a study of CD4 and CD8 cells across lung adenocarcinoma regions. On this clonotype itself: Germline and junction disagree at one end, which may indicate a read error.

TCRdb redid the calling of the PCR reads with MiXCR, one entry per CDR3 protein. The data contain 20,000 to 30,000 distinct CDR3 sequences, approximately 50% of them seen just once; the ten biggest clones take up around 50%. The CDR3 has 13 amino acids. CDR1 is WSHSY and CDR2 is SAAADI in the germline V gene. Samples came from patients with localized non-small cell lung adenocarcinoma. Source material: CD8+ T cells from the center of a lung tumor. V and J are TRBV10-2 and TRBJ2-3, with D hard to call. This receptor was identified in a male donor with lung adenocarcinoma. The CD4 and CD8 labels of this study may be unreliable. The CDR3 reads CASGLCAKDMQYF. CDR3 coding DNA: TGCGCCAGCGGGCTGTGTGCCAAAGATATGCAGTATTTC.